The rows below give T cell receptor beta chains drawn from one sample of a study of Graves' ophthalmopathy and Graves' hyperthyroidism. One entry per CDR3 protein results from TCRdb running MiXCR on the multiplex PCR reads. Of some 520,000 distinct CDR3 sequences listed, approximately 14% are singletons. The material sequenced was blood. All receptors derive from a woman in her 30s with Graves' ophthalmopathy. Both conserved end residues are part of each CDR3. The order of the fields is J gene, clone size, V gene, CDR3 length, D gene, CDR3 DNA, CDR3 protein. The D gene is left open where the match is weak. Clone size appears in some rows only: once, few, many, or a class for an expanded clone.

TRBJ2-4 | few | TRBV6-5 | 16 | NA | TGTGCCAGCAGCTATAGGGTCGTAACAGCCAAAAACATTCAGTACTTC | CASSYRVVTAKNIQYF
TRBJ1-1 | many | TRBV15 | 15 | NA | TGTGCCACCAGCAGACTACCGGGGGACAACGCTGAAGCTTTCTTT | CATSRLPGDNAEAFF
TRBJ2-5 | NA | TRBV7-2 | 14 | NA | TGTGCCAGCACCCCGGGACACCGCCAAGAGACCCAGTACTTC | CASTPGHRQETQYF
TRBJ1-1 | many | TRBV19 | 15 | NA | TGTGCCAGTAGTATAGGGGGCCGGATGAACACTGAAGCTTTCTTT | CASSIGGRMNTEAFF
TRBJ2-7 | NA | TRBV11-2 | 16 | TRBD2 | TGTGCCAGCAGCTATACTAGCGGACGTACCTCCTACGAGCAGTACTTC | CASSYTSGRTSYEQYF
TRBJ1-2 | many | TRBV11-2 | 15 | NA | TGTGCCAGCAGCCCGAACAGACGGGTTGCCTATGGCTACACCTTC | CASSPNRRVAYGYTF
TRBJ2-4 | few | TRBV6-1 | 12 | TRBD1 | TGTGCCAGCAAACAGGGGGCGGACATTAAGTACTTC | CASKQGADIKYF
TRBJ1-6 | many | TRBV28 | 12 | NA | TGTGCCAGCAGTCAGACACGTTCACCCCTCCACTTT | CASSQTRSPLHF
TRBJ1-2 | many | TRBV7-2 | 14 | NA | TGTGCCAGCAGCTTAGCGGTGACAGCGGGTGGCTACACCTTC | CASSLAVTAGGYTF
TRBJ1-2 | many | TRBV6-5 | 15 | TRBD1 | TGTGCCAGCAGTTCTCCACAGGGGAGATTTGATGGCTACACCTTC | CASSSPQGRFDGYTF
TRBJ1-1 | many | TRBV29-1 | 13 | NA | TGCAGCGTTGAAGAGGTATATGCGACTGAAGCTTTCTTT | CSVEEVYATEAFF
TRBJ2-5 | many | TRBV11-3 | 16 | TRBD1 | TGTGCCAGCAGCTTACGTCAGGGGGCCCTTCAAGAGACCCAGTACTTC | CASSLRQGALQETQYF
TRBJ2-7 | many | TRBV19 | 15 | NA | TGTGCCAGTAGTGCAGGGACGTTCGGAGCCTACGAGCAGTACTTC | CASSAGTFGAYEQYF
TRBJ1-1 | many | TRBV20-1 | 15 | NA | TGCAGTGCTACCGCGGCAGGGAAGGTGAACACTGAAGCTTTCTTT | CSATAAGKVNTEAFF
TRBJ1-1 | NA | TRBV7-3 | 15 | NA | TGTGCCAGCAACTTAGACGGGACGGGGGGCACTGAAGCTTTCTTT | CASNLDGTGGTEAFF
TRBJ1-1 | NA | TRBV30 | 13 | NA | TGTGCCTGGAGTGGGGATACAGCAAATGAAGCTTTCTTT | CAWSGDTANEAFF
TRBJ2-2 | many | TRBV2 | 13 | NA | TGTGCCAGCAGTGAACGGAGAACCGGGGAGCTGTTTTTT | CASSERRTGELFF
TRBJ1-5 | many | TRBV7-9 | 12 | NA | TGTGCCAGCAGCTTAGGGTTTCAGCCCCAGCATTTT | CASSLGFQPQHF
TRBJ2-7 | NA | TRBV2 | 13 | NA | TGTGCCAGCAGTGAAAGAAGAGACAGAGGTAAATACTTC | CASSERRDRGKYF
TRBJ2-2 | NA | TRBV5-1 | 16 | NA | TGCGCCAGCAGCCCCCGGGAGTCAATGGGGACCGGGGAGCTGTTTTTT | CASSPRESMGTGELFF
TRBJ1-1 | NA | TRBV28 | 15 | NA | TGTGCCAGCGGGGGCCCGGGGATCATGAACACTGAAGCTTTCTTT | CASGGPGIMNTEAFF
TRBJ1-1 | NA | TRBV27 | 15 | TRBD1 | TGTGCCAGCAGACCCTGGGACAGGAGGGGTACTGAAGCTTTCTTT | CASRPWDRRGTEAFF
TRBJ1-1 | NA | TRBV11-2 | 17 | NA | TGTGCCAGCAGCCCTCTGATAGTGTGGGCGCTTAACACTGAAGCTTTCTTT | CASSPLIVWALNTEAFF
TRBJ2-7 | many | TRBV12-3/TRBV12-4 | 11 | NA | TGTGCCAGCAGTTTTAAAAACGAGCAGTACTTC | CASSFKNEQYF
TRBJ2-5 | many | TRBV6-5 | 17 | TRBD1 | TGTGCCAGCAGTTACGTCTCTTATCGGGACAGGGGAGAGACCCAGTACTTC | CASSYVSYRDRGETQYF
TRBJ2-5 | many | TRBV28 | 14 | NA | TGTGCCAGCACCTCGCGACTTTACCAAGAGACCCAGTACTTC | CASTSRLYQETQYF
TRBJ2-7 | many | TRBV2 | 14 | TRBD2 | TGTGCCAGCAGTGAGCAGCGGGAGTCCCGTGAGCAGTACTTC | CASSEQRESREQYF